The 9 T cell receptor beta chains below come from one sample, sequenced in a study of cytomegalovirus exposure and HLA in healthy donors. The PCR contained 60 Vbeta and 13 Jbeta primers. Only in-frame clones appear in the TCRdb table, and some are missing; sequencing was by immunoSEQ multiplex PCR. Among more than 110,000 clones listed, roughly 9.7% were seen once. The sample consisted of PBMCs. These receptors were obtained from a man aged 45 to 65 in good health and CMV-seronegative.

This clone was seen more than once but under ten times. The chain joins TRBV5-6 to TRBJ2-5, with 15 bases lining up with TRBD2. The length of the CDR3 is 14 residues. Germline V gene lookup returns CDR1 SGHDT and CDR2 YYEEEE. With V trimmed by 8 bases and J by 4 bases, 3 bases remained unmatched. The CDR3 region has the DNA TGTGCCAGTTCGGGACTAGCGGGAGGAGAGACCCAGTACTTC. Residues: CASSGLAGGETQYF.

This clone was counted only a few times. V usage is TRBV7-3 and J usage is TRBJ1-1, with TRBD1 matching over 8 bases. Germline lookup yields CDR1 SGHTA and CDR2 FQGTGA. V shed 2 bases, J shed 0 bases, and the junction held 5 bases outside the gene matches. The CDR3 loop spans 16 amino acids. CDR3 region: CASSLFPGQVNTEAFF. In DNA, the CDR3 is TGTGCCAGCAGCTTATTCCCGGGACAGGTGAACACTGAAGCTTTCTTT.

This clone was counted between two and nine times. The CDR3 region has the DNA TGTGCCAGCTCCAGGAGTCAGGGAACGAACACTGAAGCTTTCTTT. It specifies CASSRSQGTNTEAFF. The chain combines TRBV6-1 with TRBJ1-1; possible D gene TRBD1, 5 bases. This CDR3 spans 15 amino acids. V gave up 8 bases and J gave up 1 base, with 17 bases separating them. Germline lookup yields CDR1 MNHNS and CDR2 SASEGT.

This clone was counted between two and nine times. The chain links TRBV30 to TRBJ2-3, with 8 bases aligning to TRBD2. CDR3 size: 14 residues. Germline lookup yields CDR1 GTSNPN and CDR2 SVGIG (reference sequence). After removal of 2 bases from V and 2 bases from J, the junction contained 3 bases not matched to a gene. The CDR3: CAWSRTSTTDTQYF. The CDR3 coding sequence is TGTGCCTGGAGTAGGACTAGCACCACAGATACGCAGTATTTT.

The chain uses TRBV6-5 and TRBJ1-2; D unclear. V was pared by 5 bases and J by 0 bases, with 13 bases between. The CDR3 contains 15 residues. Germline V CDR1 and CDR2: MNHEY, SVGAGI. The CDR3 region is CASSPRDTANYGYTF. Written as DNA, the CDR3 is TGTGCCAGCAGTCCTCGAGATACGGCTAACTATGGCTACACCTTC.

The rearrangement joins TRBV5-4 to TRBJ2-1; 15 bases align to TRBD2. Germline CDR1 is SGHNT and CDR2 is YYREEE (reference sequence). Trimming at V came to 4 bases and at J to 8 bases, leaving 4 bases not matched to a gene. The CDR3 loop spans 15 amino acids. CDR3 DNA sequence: TGTGCCAGCAGCGGGGGACTAGCGGGGGGCTATGAGCAGTTCTTC. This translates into CASSGGLAGGYEQFF.

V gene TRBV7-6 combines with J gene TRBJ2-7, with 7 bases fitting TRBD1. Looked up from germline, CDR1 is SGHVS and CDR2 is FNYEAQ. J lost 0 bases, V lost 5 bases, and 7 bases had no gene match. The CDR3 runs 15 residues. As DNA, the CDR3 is TGTGCCAGCAGCCCACAGGGGACCGGCTCCTACGAGCAGTACTTC. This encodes CASSPQGTGSYEQYF.

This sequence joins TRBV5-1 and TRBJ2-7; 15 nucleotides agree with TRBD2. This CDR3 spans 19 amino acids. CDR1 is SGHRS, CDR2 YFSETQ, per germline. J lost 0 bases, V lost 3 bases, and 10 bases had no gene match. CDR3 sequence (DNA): TGCGCCAGCAGCTCCCTCCCAGGGACTAGCGGGGGGTTCTCCTACGAGCAGTACTTC. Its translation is CASSSLPGTSGGFSYEQYF.

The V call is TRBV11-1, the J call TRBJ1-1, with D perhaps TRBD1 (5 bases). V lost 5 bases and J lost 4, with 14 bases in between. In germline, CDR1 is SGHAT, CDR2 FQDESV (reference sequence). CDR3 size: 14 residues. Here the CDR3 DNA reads TGTGCCAGCAGCCCCCTCAGGGTCCCCACTGAAGCTTTCTTT. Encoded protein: CASSPLRVPTEAFF.